This T cell receptor (beta chain) is from a study of Graves' ophthalmopathy and Graves' hyperthyroidism. Trimming left V 7 bases short and J 2 bases short, with 18 bases between. CDR1 and CDR2 (germline): SQVTM, ANQGSEA. This CDR3 has 15 amino acids. The TCR beta CDR3 regions underwent amplification from RNA transcripts. RT-PCR in the first round used HTBI primers; a second-round multiplex PCR followed. MiXCR, applied by TCRdb to the multiplex PCR reads, yields one record per CDR3 protein. Among about 660,000 distinct CDR3 sequences listed, about two fifths were seen once. For donors with ophthalmopathy, the disease showed moderate-to-severe activity, reached CAS ≥3 and NOSPECS ≥4, and had lasted under 3 months. The starting material, approximately 10 ml of fresh peripheral blood, provided the PBMCs.

The sequence was obtained from an adult man with Graves' ophthalmopathy. J is TRBJ2-1 and V is TRBV29-1; perhaps TRBD2 as D (7 bases). Sequenced input: peripheral blood. The CDR3 sequence is CSAQGGSGTYNEQFF. The CDR3 coding sequence is TGCAGCGCCCAAGGGGGAAGCGGGACCTACAATGAGCAGTTCTTC.